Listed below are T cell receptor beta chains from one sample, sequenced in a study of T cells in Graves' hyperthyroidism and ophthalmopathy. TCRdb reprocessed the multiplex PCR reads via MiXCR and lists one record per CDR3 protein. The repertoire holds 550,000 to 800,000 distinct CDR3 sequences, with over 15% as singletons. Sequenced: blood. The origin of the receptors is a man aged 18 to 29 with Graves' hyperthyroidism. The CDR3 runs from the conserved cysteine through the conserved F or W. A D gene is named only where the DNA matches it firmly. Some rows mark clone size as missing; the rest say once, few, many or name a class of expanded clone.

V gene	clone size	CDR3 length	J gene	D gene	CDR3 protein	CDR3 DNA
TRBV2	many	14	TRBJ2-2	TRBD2	CATTGTRNTGELFF	TGTGCCACAACCGGGACTAGGAACACCGGGGAGCTGTTTTTT
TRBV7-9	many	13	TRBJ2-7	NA	CASSLAGRYEQYF	TGTGCCAGCAGCTTAGCCGGGCGCTACGAGCAGTACTTC
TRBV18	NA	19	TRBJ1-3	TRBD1	CASSPIALWGQHSGNTIYF	TGTGCCAGCTCACCCATTGCGCTGTGGGGACAGCACTCTGGAAACACCATATATTTT
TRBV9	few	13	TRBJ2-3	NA	CASSVGTTDTQYF	TGTGCCAGCAGCGTAGGAACTACAGATACGCAGTATTTT
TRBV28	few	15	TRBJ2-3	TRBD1	CATLFLRGSTDTQYF	TGTGCCACCCTATTTCTCAGGGGGAGCACAGATACGCAGTATTTT
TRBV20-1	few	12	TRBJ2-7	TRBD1	CSALDRAYEQYF	TGCAGTGCTTTAGACAGGGCCTACGAGCAGTACTTC
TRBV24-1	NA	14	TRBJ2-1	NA	CATSVTRAPYEQFF	TGTGCCACCAGTGTCACCCGGGCACCATATGAGCAGTTCTTC
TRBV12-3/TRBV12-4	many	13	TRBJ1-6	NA	CASSVSHNSPLHF	TGTGCCAGCAGTGTCAGTCACAATTCACCCCTCCACTTT
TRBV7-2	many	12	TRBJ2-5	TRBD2	CASSLDSGIQYF	TGTGCCAGCAGCTTAGATAGCGGGATCCAGTACTTC
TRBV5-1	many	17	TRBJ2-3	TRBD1	CASSLAGTGDMTDTQYF	TGCGCCAGCAGCTTGGCCGGGACAGGGGATATGACAGATACGCAGTATTTT
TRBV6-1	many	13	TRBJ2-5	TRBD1	CASPPDREQIQYF	TGTGCCAGCCCACCTGACAGGGAGCAGATCCAGTACTTC
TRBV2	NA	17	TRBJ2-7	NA	CASISSTPGHESYEQYF	TGTGCCAGCATTTCAAGTACCCCGGGACACGAATCCTACGAGCAGTACTTC
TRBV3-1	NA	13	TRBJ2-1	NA	CASSQLRESGQFF	TGTGCCAGCAGCCAACTGAGGGAGAGCGGGCAGTTCTTC
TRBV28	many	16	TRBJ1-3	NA	CASSLPPGHAGNTIYF	TGTGCCAGCAGCCTCCCCCCGGGACACGCTGGAAACACCATATATTTT
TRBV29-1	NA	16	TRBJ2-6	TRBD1	CSVVGTGVSGANVLTF	TGCAGCGTTGTAGGGACAGGGGTCTCTGGGGCCAACGTCCTGACTTTC
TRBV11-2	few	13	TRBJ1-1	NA	CASRIIGGTEAFF	TGTGCCAGCAGAATCATTGGGGGAACTGAAGCTTTCTTT
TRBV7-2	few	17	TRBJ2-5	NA	CASSGGLRGTTQETQYF	TGTGCCAGCAGTGGGGGTTTGAGGGGGACAACACAAGAGACCCAGTACTTC
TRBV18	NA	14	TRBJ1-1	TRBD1	CASLPGTGNTEAFF	TGTGCCAGCTTACCCGGGACAGGGAACACTGAAGCTTTCTTT
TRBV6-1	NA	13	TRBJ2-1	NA	CASSYPPSFEQFF	TGTGCCAGCAGTTATCCCCCATCGTTTGAGCAGTTCTTC
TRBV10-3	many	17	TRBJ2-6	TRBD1	CAVSQGALSSGANVLTF	TGTGCCGTCTCCCAGGGGGCTCTTAGCTCTGGGGCCAACGTCCTGACTTTC
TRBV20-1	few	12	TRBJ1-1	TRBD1	CSATTGGTEAFF	TGCAGTGCTACCACAGGGGGCACTGAAGCTTTCTTT
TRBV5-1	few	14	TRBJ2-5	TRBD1	CASSAGQGLETQYF	TGCGCCAGCAGCGCGGGACAGGGGTTGGAGACCCAGTACTTC
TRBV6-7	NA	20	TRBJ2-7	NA	CASSYSIIKHPDTRFYEQYF	TGTGCCAGCAGTTACTCCATAATCAAACACCCCGACACAAGGTTCTACGAGCAGTACTTC
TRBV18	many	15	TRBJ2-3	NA	CASSLMTPLTDTQYF	TGTGCCAGCTCACTAATGACCCCTCTCACAGATACGCAGTATTTT
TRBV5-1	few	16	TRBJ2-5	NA	CASSRRGTEGLETQYF	TGCGCCAGCAGCCGACGGGGGACAGAGGGGCTTGAGACCCAGTACTTC
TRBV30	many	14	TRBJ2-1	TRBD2	CAWSEAGGATSQFF	TGTGCCTGGAGTGAAGCGGGAGGAGCCACGTCGCAGTTCTTC
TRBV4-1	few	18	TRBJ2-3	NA	CASSQGVYEGASTDTQYF	TGCGCCAGCAGCCAGGGAGTCTATGAGGGTGCTAGCACAGATACGCAGTATTTT
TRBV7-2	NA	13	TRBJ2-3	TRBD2	CASSRSSGTTQYF	TGTGCCAGCAGTCGAAGCAGCGGGACGACGCAGTATTTT
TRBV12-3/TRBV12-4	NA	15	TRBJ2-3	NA	CASSPKRGTTDTQYF	TGTGCCAGCAGTCCAAAAAGGGGTACCACAGATACGCAGTATTTT
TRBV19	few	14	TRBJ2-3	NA	CASRPGRSTDTQYF	TGTGCCAGTAGGCCGGGGCGTAGCACAGATACGCAGTATTTT
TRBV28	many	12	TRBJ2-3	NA	CASSPARNTQYF	TGTGCCAGCAGCCCCGCTAGGAATACGCAGTATTTT
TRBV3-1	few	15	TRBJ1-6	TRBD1	CASSPTRDRNSPLHF	TGTGCCAGCAGCCCAACCCGGGACAGGAATTCACCCCTCCACTTT
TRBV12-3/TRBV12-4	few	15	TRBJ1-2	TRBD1	CASSSEGQPPDGYTF	TGTGCCAGCAGTTCAGAGGGACAGCCGCCGGATGGCTACACCTTC
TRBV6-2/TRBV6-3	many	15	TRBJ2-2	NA	CASSPGDREAGELFF	TGTGCCAGCAGTCCCGGCGACAGGGAGGCCGGGGAGCTGTTTTTT
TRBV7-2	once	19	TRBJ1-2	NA	CASSFGARETFFGTYGYTF	TGTGCCAGCAGCTTTGGGGCCCGTGAGACATTTTTCGGGACTTATGGCTACACCTTC
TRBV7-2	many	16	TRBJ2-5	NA	CASSLVPSALQETQYF	TGTGCCAGCAGCTTAGTTCCTAGCGCATTACAAGAGACCCAGTACTTC
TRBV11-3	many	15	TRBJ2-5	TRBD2	CASSTSGSGGETQYF	TGTGCCAGCAGCACTAGCGGGAGTGGGGGGGAGACCCAGTACTTC
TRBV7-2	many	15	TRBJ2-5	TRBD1	CASSNAWTGKETQYF	TGTGCCAGCAGCAACGCCTGGACAGGGAAAGAGACCCAGTACTTC
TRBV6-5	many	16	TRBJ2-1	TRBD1	CASSYSILTGFNEQFF	TGTGCCAGCAGTTACTCCATCCTGACAGGGTTCAATGAGCAGTTCTTC
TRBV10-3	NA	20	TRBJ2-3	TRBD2	CAISGPDPSGRLLHTDTQYF	TGTGCCATCAGTGGGCCGGATCCTAGCGGGAGATTGTTACACACAGATACGCAGTATTTT
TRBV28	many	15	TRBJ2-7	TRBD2	CASRIAGGGPGEQYF	TGTGCCAGCAGGATAGCGGGAGGGGGGCCCGGGGAGCAGTACTTC
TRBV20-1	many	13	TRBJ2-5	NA	CSAQGDRQETQYF	TGCAGTGCCCAAGGGGACCGACAAGAGACCCAGTACTTC
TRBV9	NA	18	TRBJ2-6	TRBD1	CASSVRDSPYSGANVLTF	TGTGCCAGCAGCGTAAGGGACAGCCCGTACTCTGGGGCCAACGTCCTGACTTTC
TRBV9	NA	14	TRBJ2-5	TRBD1	CASSVGQGPETQYF	TGTGCCAGCAGCGTAGGACAGGGGCCCGAGACCCAGTACTTC
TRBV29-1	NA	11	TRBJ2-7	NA	CSVKQGYEQYF	TGCAGCGTTAAACAGGGATACGAGCAGTACTTC
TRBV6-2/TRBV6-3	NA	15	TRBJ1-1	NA	CASTYRRNLNTEAFF	TGTGCCAGCACCTACAGGAGAAACCTGAACACTGAAGCTTTCTTT
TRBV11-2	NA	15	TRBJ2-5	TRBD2	CAGSLAGGDQETQYF	TGTGCCGGCAGCTTAGCGGGGGGGGATCAAGAGACCCAGTACTTC
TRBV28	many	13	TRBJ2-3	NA	CASSLGGANTQYF	TGTGCCAGCAGCTTAGGCGGGGCGAACACGCAGTATTTT
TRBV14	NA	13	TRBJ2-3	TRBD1	CASSHLTGRKQYF	TGTGCCAGCAGCCATTTGACAGGGAGAAAGCAGTATTTT
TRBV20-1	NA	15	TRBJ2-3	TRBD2	CSARDIGGWSDTQYF	TGCAGTGCTAGAGATATCGGGGGGTGGTCAGATACGCAGTATTTT
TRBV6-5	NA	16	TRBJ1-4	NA	CASSYASGATNEKLFF	TGTGCCAGCAGTTACGCATCAGGTGCAACTAATGAAAAACTGTTTTTT